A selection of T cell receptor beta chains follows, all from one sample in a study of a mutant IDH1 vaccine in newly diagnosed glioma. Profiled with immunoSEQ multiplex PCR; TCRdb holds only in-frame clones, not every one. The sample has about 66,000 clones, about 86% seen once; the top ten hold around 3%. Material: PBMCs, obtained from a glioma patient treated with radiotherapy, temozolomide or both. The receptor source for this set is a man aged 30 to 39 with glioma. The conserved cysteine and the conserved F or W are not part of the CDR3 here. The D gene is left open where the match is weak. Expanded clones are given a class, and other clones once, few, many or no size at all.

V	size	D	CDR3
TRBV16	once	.	ASSQSRFQPQH
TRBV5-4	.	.	ASSFGGGNTEAF
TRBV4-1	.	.	ASSQVLLAQYNEQF
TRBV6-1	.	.	ASLGTVYGYT
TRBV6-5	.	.	ASSSLTLAKNIQY
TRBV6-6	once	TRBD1	ASRGTEGLF
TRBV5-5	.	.	ASSLSSLQIYGYT
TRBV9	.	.	ASSARDGDYEQY
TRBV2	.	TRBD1	ASSGQGLRNEQY
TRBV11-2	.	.	ASSPWTVSGANVLT
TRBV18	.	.	ASSPGLRHQETQY
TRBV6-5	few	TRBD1	ASSYDRVTEAF
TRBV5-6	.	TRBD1	ASSSVDRPNTEAF
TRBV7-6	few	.	ASSVGTPNTEAF
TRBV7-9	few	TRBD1	ASSYSRRDSYGYT
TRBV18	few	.	ASSRTTNEKLF
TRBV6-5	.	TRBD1	ASSRTGQGNEQF
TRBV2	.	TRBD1	ASSLDRGLYGYT
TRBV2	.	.	ASKSYGQETQY
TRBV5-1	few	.	ASSLDGGPGKQPQH
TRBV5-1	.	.	ASSLVGSTEAF
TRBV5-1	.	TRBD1	ASSLGDRVSETQY
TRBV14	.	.	ASSPGPRMNTGELF
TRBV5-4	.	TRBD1	ASSPGGGYT
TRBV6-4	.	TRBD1	ASSDSTDRDTGELF
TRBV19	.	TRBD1	ASSISGTGGLYEQY
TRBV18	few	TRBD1	ASSMDRDTEAF